This T cell receptor (beta chain) was profiled in a study of OX40 agonist ivuxolimab in advanced cancers. Assay: immunoSEQ multiplex PCR; the TCRdb copy retains only in-frame clones and omits some. The sample has roughly 70,000 clones; over 80% are singletons. V trimming: 2 bases; J trimming: 5 bases; junction bases outside the gene matches: 7. Per the germline V gene, CDR1 is SNHLY and CDR2 is FYNNEI. This CDR3 spans 15 amino acids. This TCR was sampled from an adult with an advanced solid tumor such as melanoma, head and neck, liver or kidney cancer. This chain connects TRBV2 to TRBJ2-3; 7 bases agree with TRBD2. This sample comprised CD4+ or CD8+ T cells sorted from blood, obtained in a trial of the OX40 agonist ivuxolimab. CDR3 residues: CASSEFGRAIDTQYF. CDR3 coding DNA: TGTGCCAGCAGTGAATTTGGGAGGGCCATAGATACGCAGTATTTT.